This TCR beta chain was profiled in a study of radiotherapy plus CTLA-4 blockade in lung cancer. Turning to the study itself: Objective responses occurred in about a sixth of patients; approximately 33% had disease control.

The study, taken as a whole, reports: Dynamics of early blood T cell clones, together with interferon-beta, were reportedly the best predictors of response. Peripheral blood showed expansion of tumor-derived TCR clones after radiotherapy and ipilimumab.

The CDR3 loop spans 10 amino acids. CDR1 and CDR2 (germline): SNHLY, FYNNEI. Patients had chemo-refractory metastatic non-small-cell lung cancer and received focal radiation plus CTLA-4 blockade that used ipilimumab. About this clone: The antigen remains undetermined.

Repertoires were generated with immunoSEQ multiplex PCR, while TCRdb's copy carries only in-frame clones and drops some. Here the sample spans about 76,000 clones, under 80% being singletons. The chain combines TRBV2 with TRBJ2-5; D is unclear. The DNA end lines up better with TRBJ2-7; the J call may be wrong. Sequences were derived from peripheral blood, sampled from a patient treated with radiotherapy plus ipilimumab. This sequence originates from a human donor with non-small cell lung cancer whose response to radiotherapy plus ipilimumab could not be evaluated. Some clones in this sample may be carry-over from other donors' samples. This CDR3 is CASSEYEQYF. For the CDR3, the DNA is TGTGCCAGCAGTGAGTACGAGCAGTACTTC.